One sample yielded the 20 T cell receptor beta chains listed below, sequenced in a study of blood T cell repertoires in COVID-19. Assay used: immunoSEQ multiplex PCR; TCRdb lists only in-frame clones, some missing. The sample yields fewer than 250,000 clones, 86% seen once. The specimen sequenced was PBMCs or T cells enriched from blood (not recorded which). The receptors come from a woman between 45 and 60 years old who had recovered from COVID-19.

The chain couples TRBV5-4 to TRBJ1-1, with 10 nucleotides matching TRBD1. Unmatched junction bases numbered 9, after V lost 3 bases and J lost 4 bases. The germline V gene has CDR1 SGHNT and CDR2 YYREEE (reference sequence). The CDR3 spans 16 residues. CDR3 sequence (DNA): TGTGCCAGCAGCTGGGGGGACAGGGGTCGGGCCACTGAAGCTTTCTTT. Translation: CASSWGDRGRATEAFF.

The rearrangement joins TRBV25-1 to TRBJ2-2; D is possibly TRBD2 (5 bases). V lost 6 bases and J lost 7, with 18 bases in between. The length of the CDR3 is 15 residues. Germline CDR1 is MGHDK and CDR2 is SYGVNS. CDR3 sequence reads: CASSPRTAWGGELFF. In DNA form, the CDR3 reads TGTGCCAGCAGCCCACGGACTGCCTGGGGCGGGGAGCTGTTTTTT.

CDR3: CAWKRRGYGYTF. Written as DNA, the CDR3 is TGTGCCTGGAAGAGGAGGGGCTATGGCTACACCTTC. The rearrangement uses TRBV30 and TRBJ1-2, with D maybe TRBD1 (5 bases). V was cut by 4 bases and J by 4 bases, with 10 bases left in between. The CDR3 totals 12 residues. Germline CDR1 and CDR2: GTSNPN and SVGIG (reference sequence). The variable domain in full, completed from reference TRBV30 and TRBJ1-2, reads SQTIHQWPATLVQPVGSPLSLECTVEGTSNPNLYWYRQAAGRGLQLLFYSVGIGQISSEVPQNLSASRPQDRQFILSSKKLLLSDSGFYLCAWKRRGYGYTFGSGTRLTVV.

The chain employs TRBV5-4 and TRBJ2-1; D is unclear. The germline V gene encodes CDR1 SGHNT and CDR2 YYREEE (reference sequence). V lost 0 bases and J lost 10, with 20 bases in between. CDR3 length: 16 residues. This CDR3 is CASSLAETRAAWEQFF. In DNA, the CDR3 is TGTGCCAGCAGCTTGGCCGAGACTCGAGCTGCGTGGGAGCAGTTCTTC.

The chain joins TRBV27 to TRBJ2-1; 8 positions agree with TRBD1. V trimming: 6 bases; J trimming: 6 bases; junction bases outside the gene matches: 4. Germline assignment: CDR1 MNHEY and CDR2 SMNVEV (reference sequence). The CDR3 is made up of 13 amino acids. The CDR3 region is CASRFGTGNEQFF. In DNA form, the CDR3 reads TGTGCCAGCAGATTCGGGACAGGCAATGAGCAGTTCTTC.

The chain links TRBV2 to TRBJ1-2; 9 bases line up with TRBD1. The CDR3 has 14 amino acids. The trim removed 3 bases at V and 2 bases at J, leaving 1 base unmatched. Germline CDR1 is SNHLY and CDR2 is FYNNEI. The DNA of the CDR3 is TGTGCCAGCAGTGAGGGGACAGGGAACTATGGCTACACCTTC. This codes for CASSEGTGNYGYTF.

V usage is TRBV30 and J usage is TRBJ1-4; 8 nucleotides agree with TRBD1. This CDR3 spans 15 amino acids. Per the germline V gene, CDR1 is GTSNPN and CDR2 is SVGIG (reference sequence). The J segment lost 4 bases and the V segment lost 4 bases, leaving 8 bases of the junction unmatched. As DNA, the CDR3 is TGTGCCTGGACAAATCCGGGACAGGTTAATGAAAAACTGTTTTTT. Its translation is CAWTNPGQVNEKLFF.

The chain employs TRBV6-5 and TRBJ2-7, with 13 bases identical to TRBD2. CDR1 MNHEY and CDR2 SVGAGI come from the germline V gene. The J segment lost 3 bases and the V segment lost 8 bases, leaving 4 bases of the junction unmatched. The CDR3 runs to 14 residues. CDR3 in amino acids: CASRRTSGGYEQYF. CDR3 DNA: TGTGCCAGCCGAAGGACTAGCGGGGGCTACGAGCAGTACTTC.

The chain combines TRBV30 with TRBJ1-2; a possible D gene is TRBD1 (5 bases). The ends were cut back, 8 bases at V and 4 bases at J, with 20 bases in the middle. Germline loops: CDR1 GTSNPN, CDR2 SVGIG (reference sequence). This CDR3 is 14 amino acids long. DNA for the CDR3: TGTGCCGGGACCCCCCGGGGGGGAGGCTATGGCTACACCTTC. Translating it yields CAGTPRGGGYGYTF.

In its sample, this clone was seen a few times. The rearrangement links TRBV6-1 to TRBJ2-7, with D maybe TRBD1 (6 bases). The V gene lost 2 bases and the J gene lost 10 bases, with 9 bases spanning the gap. The CDR3 loop spans 11 amino acids. The V gene's germline CDR1 is MNHNS and CDR2 SASEGT. CDR3: CASSENRVQYF. As DNA, the CDR3 is TGTGCCAGCAGTGAAAACAGGGTTCAGTACTTC.

The chain couples TRBV11-3 to TRBJ1-2; D is unresolved. V gave up 5 bases and J gave up 5 bases, with 9 bases separating them. The CDR3 is made up of 12 amino acids. Germline V lookup: CDR1 SGHNT, CDR2 YENEEA. The CDR3 loop reads CASSHPSYGYTF. Written as DNA, the CDR3 is TGTGCCAGCAGCCATCCATCATATGGCTACACCTTC.

This clone was counted only a few times. The V and J genes are TRBV7-3 and TRBJ1-6; D ambiguous. This CDR3 region has 14 residues. Germline values: CDR1 SGHTA, CDR2 FQGTGA. V lost 5 bases and J 5 bases, leaving 10 bases between the germline ends. The CDR3 loop is CASSQNRHNSPLHF. The CDR3 DNA reads as TGTGCCAGCAGCCAAAACAGACATAATTCACCCCTCCACTTT.

The chain is built from TRBV5-6 and TRBJ2-7; D may be TRBD2 (5 bases). Germline V gives CDR1 SGHDT, CDR2 YYEEEE. The CDR3 loop spans 13 amino acids. The ends were cut back, 4 bases at V and 4 bases at J, with 12 bases in the middle. The DNA for the CDR3 is TGTGCCAGCAGCCTAGACGGCGGGTACGAGCAGTACTTC. Translation: CASSLDGGYEQYF.

This chain links TRBV27 with TRBJ1-1; TRBD1 matches at 9 bases. With V trimmed by 6 bases and J by 11 bases, 10 bases remained unmatched. Per the germline V gene, CDR1 is MNHEY and CDR2 is SMNVEV (reference sequence). The CDR3 extends over 13 amino acids. DNA for the CDR3: TGTGCCAGCAGCCGGACAGGGGTTGAGAGGGCTTTCTTT. Protein product: CASSRTGVERAFF.

This chain joins TRBV28 and TRBJ1-2, with 12 bases fitting TRBD1. V was pared by 6 bases and J by 5 bases, with 4 bases of the junction left unmatched. Per germline, CDR1 MDHEN and CDR2 SYDVKM. CDR3 length: 14 residues. CDR3: CASRGTGGSYGYTF. In DNA, the CDR3 is TGTGCCAGCAGGGGGACAGGGGGCTCTTATGGCTACACCTTC.

The V and J genes are TRBV5-1 and TRBJ2-3, with TRBD1 identical over 11 bases. The CDR3 spans 19 residues. With V trimmed by 4 bases and J by 2 bases, 15 bases remained unmatched. Germline V gene lookup returns CDR1 SGHRS and CDR2 YFSETQ. The CDR3 here is CASSQDRTGGAYFTDTQYF. CDR3 bases: TGCGCCAGCAGCCAGGACCGGACAGGGGGCGCTTATTTCACAGATACGCAGTATTTT.

This clone is a singleton in its sample. The chain couples TRBV5-4 to TRBJ1-2; D may be TRBD1 (5 bases). Trimming shortened V by 6 bases and J by 8 bases, and 11 bases separated the two germline ends. CDR3 length: 11 amino acids. CDR1 and CDR2 (germline): SGHNT, YYREEE (reference sequence). The CDR3 nucleotides read TGTGCCAGCACTGACGGGGGAGGCTACACCTTC. It codes for CASTDGGGYTF.

The rearrangement joins TRBV18 to TRBJ2-2; 7 bases agree with TRBD1. The length of the CDR3 is 15 residues. Germline CDR1 KGHSH, CDR2 LQKENI. Unmatched junction bases numbered 5, after V lost 5 bases and J lost 2 bases. The CDR3: CASSRTGFNTGELFF. The DNA for the CDR3 is TGTGCCAGCTCAAGGACAGGTTTTAACACCGGGGAGCTGTTTTTT.

The chain joins TRBV4-1 to TRBJ1-1, with 7 nucleotides matching TRBD1. This CDR3 region has 15 residues. Germline CDR1 and CDR2: MGHRA and YSYEKL. The trim removed 4 bases at V and 3 bases at J, leaving 8 bases unmatched. The CDR3 DNA sequence: TGCGCCAGCAGCCGGGGAGAGGGGGCTGACACTGAAGCTTTCTTT. This translates into CASSRGEGADTEAFF.

The chain carries TRBV9 and TRBJ2-2; 16 bases agree with TRBD2. Germline CDR1 reads SGDLS; CDR2 reads YYNGEE. J was trimmed by 5 bases and V by 6 bases; bases with no gene match: 10. The CDR3 contains 18 residues. CDR3 amino acids: CASTRSGTSGGATGELFF. For the CDR3, the DNA is TGTGCCAGCACCCGGTCGGGGACTAGCGGGGGGGCGACCGGGGAGCTGTTTTTT.